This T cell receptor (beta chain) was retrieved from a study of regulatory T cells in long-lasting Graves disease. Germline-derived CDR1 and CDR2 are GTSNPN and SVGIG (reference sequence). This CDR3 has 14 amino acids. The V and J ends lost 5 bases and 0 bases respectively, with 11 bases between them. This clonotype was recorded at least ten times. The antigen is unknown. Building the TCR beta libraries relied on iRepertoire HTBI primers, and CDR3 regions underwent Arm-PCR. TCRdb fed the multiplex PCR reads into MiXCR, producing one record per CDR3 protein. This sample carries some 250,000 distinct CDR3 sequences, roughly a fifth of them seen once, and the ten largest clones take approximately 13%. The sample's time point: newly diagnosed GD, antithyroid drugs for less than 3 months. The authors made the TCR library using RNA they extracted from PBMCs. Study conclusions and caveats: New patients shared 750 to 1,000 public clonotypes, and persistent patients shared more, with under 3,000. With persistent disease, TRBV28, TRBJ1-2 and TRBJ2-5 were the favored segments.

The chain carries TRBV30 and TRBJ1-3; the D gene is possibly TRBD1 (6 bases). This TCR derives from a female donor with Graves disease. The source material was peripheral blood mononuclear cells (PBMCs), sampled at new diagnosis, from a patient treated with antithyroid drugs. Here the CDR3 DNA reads TGTGCCTGGGACTGGACAGCCTCTGGAAACACCATATATTTT. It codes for CAWDWTASGNTIYF.